This record concerns one TCR beta chain sequence. The antigen is not known. The source of the sample is a study of shared clonotypes between healthy human individuals. Whole-study results and caveats: Only a few donors were included, so the genetic and exposure-history diversity represented was limited. A handful of donors held about 5% of naive CD4 clonotypes in common.

The CDR3 totals 14 residues. Trimming removed 4 bases from V and 0 bases from J, with 6 bases in between. CDR1 and CDR2 (germline): SNHLY, FYNNEI. Sequenced by immunoSEQ multiplex PCR; TCRdb stores in-frame clones only, minus some. The sample contains 850,000 to 1,200,000 clones, under 80% of which appear only once. The receptor comes from a man in his late teens or twenties in good health. The sequencing sample was made of memory CD4+ T cells sorted from blood. Subset described: CD45RA-negative fraction. The V and J genes are TRBV2 and TRBJ1-4; no clear D gene. In DNA form, the CDR3 reads TGTGCCAGCAGTGGAGCTTCAACTAATGAAAAACTGTTTTTT. Translation: CASSGASTNEKLFF. Full variable domain (rest looked up from reference TRBV2 and TRBJ1-4): EPEVTQTPSHQVTQMGQEVILRCVPISNHLYFYWYRQILGQKVEFLVSFYNNEISEKSEIFDDQFSVERPDGSNFTLKIRSTKLEDSAMYFCASSGASTNEKLFFGSGTQLSVL.